These T cell receptor beta chains were read from a single sample in a study of shared clonotypes between healthy human individuals. TCRdb's table, derived via immunoSEQ multiplex PCR, lists solely in-frame clones and lacks some. The data hold about 2 million clones, with roughly 94% observed a single time. The sample consisted of naive CD4+ T cells sorted from blood. These receptors came from a man younger than 30 in good health. Both conserved end residues are part of each CDR3. D genes are given only for firm matches. Clone size is not always given. Where it is, it says once, few, many or a class for expanded clones.

.	TRBV19	TRBJ2-7	.	CASREQGHYEQYF	TGTGCCAGTAGGGAACAGGGTCACTACGAGCAGTACTTC
.	TRBV5-1	TRBJ2-3	.	CASSLDSGGDTQYF	TGCGCCAGCAGCTTGGATTCCGGAGGAGATACGCAGTATTTT
.	TRBV30	TRBJ1-3	.	CAWTGGSGNTIYF	TGTGCCTGGACTGGAGGTTCTGGAAACACCATATATTTT
once	TRBV6-1	TRBJ1-5	TRBD1	CASSDSGQGAQPQHF	TGTGCCAGCAGTGATTCCGGACAGGGCGCCCAGCCCCAGCATTTT
.	TRBV6-6	TRBJ2-5	.	CASRDSQETQYF	TGTGCCAGCAGGGACAGCCAAGAGACCCAGTACTTC
.	TRBV5-1	TRBJ2-7	.	CASSLGEIGMEQYF	TGCGCCAGCAGCTTGGGGGAAATCGGGATGGAGCAGTACTTC
.	TRBV2	TRBJ2-1	TRBD2	CATTTSGGSNEQFF	TGTGCCACTACGACTAGCGGGGGTTCAAATGAGCAGTTCTTC
.	TRBV5-5	TRBJ1-5	.	CASSLGRALLDQPQHF	TGTGCCAGCAGCTTGGGCCGGGCCTTACTAGATCAGCCCCAGCATTTT
.	TRBV7-8	TRBJ2-7	.	CASSLKVEPPGSYEQYF	TGTGCCAGCAGCTTAAAGGTTGAGCCACCTGGATCCTACGAGCAGTACTTC
.	TRBV5-4	TRBJ2-7	TRBD1	CASSAGADRGRISEQYF	TGTGCCAGCAGCGCCGGCGCCGACAGGGGGCGTATAAGCGAGCAGTACTTC
.	TRBV7-3	TRBJ2-2	.	CASSSQGPYGELFF	TGTGCCAGCAGCTCGCAGGGCCCTTACGGGGAGCTGTTTTTT
.	TRBV10-3	TRBJ2-1	TRBD1	CAISEATGTGSGNEQFF	TGTGCCATCAGTGAGGCTACCGGGACAGGGTCCGGCAATGAGCAGTTCTTC
.	TRBV10-3	TRBJ2-7	.	CAISEAGVPYEQYF	TGTGCCATCAGCGAGGCAGGGGTCCCCTACGAGCAGTACTTC
.	TRBV2	TRBJ1-1	.	CASRGEGNTEAFF	TGTGCCAGCAGGGGGGAGGGGAACACTGAAGCTTTCTTT
.	TRBV15	TRBJ1-6	.	CATSRVGNSPLHF	TGTGCCACCAGCAGAGTAGGAAATTCACCCCTCCACTTT
.	TRBV28	TRBJ1-5	.	CASSLGGWENQPQHF	TGTGCCAGCAGTTTAGGGGGGTGGGAGAATCAGCCCCAGCATTTT
.	TRBV2	TRBJ2-2	.	CASSELRAGELFF	TGTGCCAGCAGTGAACTGCGCGCCGGGGAGCTGTTTTTT
once	TRBV12-5	TRBJ2-1	.	CASGLVRPRGGNEQFF	TGTGCTAGTGGTTTGGTACGGCCCCGTGGTGGGAATGAGCAGTTCTTC
.	TRBV2	TRBJ1-3	.	CASGSGEPGNTIYF	TGTGCCAGTGGGAGCGGGGAGCCTGGAAACACCATATATTTT
.	TRBV30	TRBJ2-3	TRBD1	CAWTRSIGQDADTQYF	TGTGCCTGGACTCGTTCCATAGGACAGGACGCAGATACGCAGTATTTT
.	TRBV5-1	TRBJ2-2	.	CASSLDGLTTGELFF	TGCGCCAGCAGCTTGGACGGACTCACCACCGGGGAGCTGTTTTTT
.	TRBV6-6	TRBJ1-3	.	CASSTGTGNTIYF	TGTGCCAGCAGTACAGGGACTGGAAACACCATATATTTT
.	TRBV11-2	TRBJ2-7	.	CASSSRAGGARSDEQYF	TGTGCCAGCAGCTCCCGGGCAGGAGGGGCCCGTTCCGACGAGCAGTACTTC
.	TRBV20-1	TRBJ2-7	.	CSASGIYEQYF	TGCAGTGCTAGTGGGATCTACGAGCAGTACTTC
.	TRBV2	TRBJ2-1	TRBD2	CASSTGAAGGHEQFF	TGTGCCAGCAGTACCGGGGCGGCGGGGGGTCATGAGCAGTTCTTC
.	TRBV7-3	TRBJ2-2	TRBD1	CASSFEGTGIMGELFF	TGTGCCAGCAGCTTTGAAGGGACAGGGATTATGGGGGAGCTGTTTTTT
.	TRBV6-5	TRBJ1-1	.	CASSTGLNTEAFF	TGTGCCAGCAGCACAGGGCTGAACACTGAAGCTTTCTTT
.	TRBV6-5	TRBJ2-5	TRBD1	CASSYSGQGMETQYF	TGTGCCAGCAGTTACTCTGGACAGGGAATGGAGACCCAGTACTTC
.	TRBV19	TRBJ2-2	.	CASSIWTGELFF	TGTGCCAGTAGTATCTGGACCGGGGAGCTGTTTTTT
.	TRBV5-6	TRBJ2-2	TRBD2	CASSSPGLLGLAVSGELFF	TGTGCCAGCAGCTCACCGGGACTCCTCGGACTAGCGGTTTCCGGGGAGCTGTTTTTT
.	TRBV5-1	TRBJ1-5	.	CASRAPGVNQPQHF	TGCGCCAGCAGAGCCCCAGGGGTCAATCAGCCCCAGCATTTT
.	TRBV18	TRBJ2-1	TRBD1	CASSPLVPGQGRSYNEQFF	TGTGCCAGCTCACCCCTCGTCCCGGGACAGGGGCGATCCTACAATGAGCAGTTCTTC
.	TRBV4-1	TRBJ2-1	TRBD2	CASSPYAAGGAVLYNEQFF	TGCGCCAGCAGCCCCTATGCTGCGGGAGGGGCAGTCCTCTACAATGAGCAGTTCTTC
.	TRBV7-9	TRBJ1-2	.	CASSSRAEQGNYGYTF	TGTGCCAGCAGCTCCAGAGCCGAACAGGGTAACTATGGCTACACCTTC
.	TRBV28	TRBJ2-7	.	CASSFREKYEQYF	TGTGCCAGCAGTTTCAGGGAAAAATACGAGCAGTACTTC
.	TRBV12-5	TRBJ2-1	.	CASGLVLSGQINEQFF	TGTGCTAGTGGTTTGGTACTGAGCGGACAAATCAATGAGCAGTTCTTC
.	TRBV10-2	TRBJ1-2	.	CASSHSSLYGYTF	TGCGCCAGCAGTCACAGCTCCCTGTATGGCTACACCTTC
.	TRBV19	TRBJ2-7	TRBD2	CASSGLAGGEQYF	TGTGCCAGTAGCGGACTAGCGGGAGGCGAGCAGTACTTC
.	TRBV7-9	TRBJ1-6	.	CASSTGTSNSPLHF	TGTGCCAGCAGCACCGGGACAAGTAATTCACCCCTCCACTTT
.	TRBV7-9	TRBJ2-7	.	CASSSPGQTYEQYF	TGTGCCAGCAGCTCCCCGGGGCAAACCTACGAGCAGTACTTC
.	TRBV11-2	TRBJ2-1	TRBD2	CASRVLAASSYNEQFF	TGTGCCAGCAGAGTACTAGCGGCAAGCTCCTACAATGAGCAGTTCTTC
.	TRBV5-5	TRBJ2-5	TRBD2	CASSLGLAAQETQYF	TGTGCCAGCAGCTTGGGACTAGCGGCCCAAGAGACCCAGTACTTC
.	TRBV6-1	TRBJ2-2	.	CASSERGPNTGELFF	TGTGCCAGCAGTGAGCGGGGGCCGAACACCGGGGAGCTGTTTTTT
.	TRBV6-6	TRBJ1-6	TRBD1	CASSAGQGDYNSPLHF	TGTGCCAGCAGCGCGGGACAGGGCGACTATAATTCACCCCTCCACTTT
.	TRBV9	TRBJ2-2	.	CASSVETAGANTGELFF	TGTGCCAGCAGCGTAGAAACGGCAGGCGCGAACACCGGGGAGCTGTTTTTT
.	TRBV6-5	TRBJ1-4	.	CASSYGGAQEKLFF	TGTGCCAGCAGTTACGGAGGTGCCCAGGAAAAACTGTTTTTT